These 18 T cell receptor beta chains came from one sample sequenced in a study of blood T cell repertoires in COVID-19. Assay used: immunoSEQ multiplex PCR; TCRdb lists only in-frame clones, some missing. The sample lists just over 300,000 clones; roughly 87% were seen once. Material: peripheral blood. The receptor set was obtained from a man younger than 30 with active or convalescent COVID-19.

This chain connects TRBV19 to TRBJ2-2; D is possibly TRBD1 (8 bases). V gave up 10 bases and J gave up 3 bases, with 18 bases separating them. CDR1 LNHDA and CDR2 SQIVND come from the germline V gene (reference sequence). This CDR3 region has 15 residues. The CDR3 loop is CATTGGVWDTGELFF. CDR3 DNA sequence: TGTGCCACCACAGGGGGGGTTTGGGACACCGGGGAGCTGTTTTTT.

The chain employs TRBV6-1 and TRBJ2-7, with 8 positions matching TRBD1. The CDR3 covers 15 residues. The trim removed 3 bases at V and 3 bases at J, leaving 7 bases unmatched. Germline CDR1 and CDR2: MNHNS and SASEGT. The CDR3 bases are TGTGCCAGCAGTGATCCCGCAGGGGGCTTCTACGAGCAGTACTTC. Translated, it gives CASSDPAGGFYEQYF.

The rearrangement uses TRBV27 and TRBJ2-3; TRBD1 matches at 7 bases. V lost 6 bases and J lost 4; bases outside the gene matches: 7. The CDR3 is 14 amino acids. Germline loops: CDR1 MNHEY, CDR2 SMNVEV (reference sequence). This chain's CDR3 is CASRRYRGADTQYF. CDR3 bases: TGTGCCAGCAGAAGATACAGGGGCGCAGATACGCAGTATTTT.

The genes are TRBV5-6 and TRBJ1-2; possibly TRBD1 for D (6 bases). The CDR3 has 15 amino acids. Trimming took 4 bases from V and 0 from J, leaving 13 bases between them. CDR1 is SGHDT, CDR2 YYEEEE, per germline. CDR3 nucleotides: TGTGCCAGCAGCCTCCAGACAGGAGCTAACTATGGCTACACCTTC. Protein sequence: CASSLQTGANYGYTF.

The chain recombines TRBV6-5 with TRBJ2-1, with a weak D call TRBD1 (5 bases). Trimming took 6 bases from V and 3 from J, leaving 12 bases between them. Germline-derived CDR1 and CDR2 are MNHEY and SVGAGI. The CDR3 extends over 14 amino acids. In nucleotides, the CDR3 is TGTGCCAGCAGCCTTGGACATGACTACAATGAGCAGTTCTTC. Translating gives CASSLGHDYNEQFF.

V usage is TRBV5-1 and J usage is TRBJ2-4; TRBD2 is a possible D gene (6 bases). The germline gives CDR1 SGHRS, CDR2 YFSETQ. Trimming took off 4 bases at V and 0 bases at J, with 14 bases between the two ends. This CDR3 is 16 amino acids long. The DNA for the CDR3 is TGCGCCAGCAGCCTGGGGGGTAGCGGAGCCAAAAACATTCAGTACTTC. Translation: CASSLGGSGAKNIQYF.

This sequence joins TRBV28 and TRBJ2-3, with D maybe TRBD2 (6 bases). This CDR3 spans 14 amino acids. Germline CDR1 and CDR2: MDHEN and SYDVKM. Trimming stripped 5 bases from V and 5 bases from J, with 14 bases between. CDR3 bases: TGTGCCAGCAGTCCAGTTTGGAGGGAAGATACGCAGTATTTT. It translates to CASSPVWREDTQYF.

The chain links TRBV13 to TRBJ1-2, with D tentatively TRBD1 (6 bases). Germline assignment: CDR1 PRHDT and CDR2 FYEKMQ (reference sequence). Trimming took off 5 bases at V and 1 base at J, with 17 bases between the two ends. The CDR3 contains 16 residues. As DNA, the CDR3 is TGTGCCAGCAGCCTCCGACAGGCCGACTTTAACTATGGCTACACCTTC. Its translation is CASSLRQADFNYGYTF.

This clone was seen ten or more times. The chain recombines TRBV9 with TRBJ2-2, with TRBD2 matching over 11 bases. V lost 2 bases to trimming and J lost 8 bases; unmatched junction nucleotides: 2. CDR1 is SGDLS, CDR2 YYNGEE, per germline. This CDR3 is built from 14 residues. The CDR3 bases are TGTGCCAGCAGCGTGGGACTAGCGGAGGGGGAGCTGTTTTTT. Translating it yields CASSVGLAEGELFF.

The chain recombines TRBV7-9 with TRBJ1-1, with D perhaps matching TRBD1 (5 bases). The ends were cut back, 7 bases at V and 1 base at J, with 13 bases in the middle. The CDR3 extends over 14 amino acids. The germline CDR1 and CDR2 sequences are SEHNR and FQNEAQ (reference sequence). CDR3 bases: TGTGCCAGCATTTTGACAGAGCCGAACACTGAAGCTTTCTTT. It encodes CASILTEPNTEAFF.

This clone was observed a single time. V usage is TRBV5-6 and J usage is TRBJ2-3; no clear D gene. This CDR3 has 15 amino acids. The germline V gene encodes CDR1 SGHDT and CDR2 YYEEEE. V was trimmed by 0 bases and J by 0 bases, leaving 8 bases between them. Here the CDR3 DNA reads TGTGCCAGCAGCTTGGGACTCTTGAGCACAGATACGCAGTATTTT. Protein product: CASSLGLLSTDTQYF.

The J gene is TRBJ2-1, the V gene TRBV24-1; the match to TRBD2 covers 13 bases. The trim removed 4 bases at V and 4 bases at J, leaving 3 bases unmatched. The germline V gene has CDR1 KGHDR and CDR2 SFDVKD. The CDR3 sequence is 16 residues long. CDR3 loop: CATSDGTSGVYNEQFF. The CDR3 region has the DNA TGTGCCACCAGTGACGGGACTAGCGGGGTATACAATGAGCAGTTCTTC.

This sequence joins TRBV27 and TRBJ2-3, with D possibly being TRBD2 (5 bases). The CDR3 extends over 13 amino acids. Germline CDR1 reads MNHEY; CDR2 reads SMNVEV (reference sequence). Trimming removed 4 bases at V and 6 bases at J, with 11 bases between. The CDR3 here is CASSWEPGDTQYF. As DNA, the CDR3 is TGTGCCAGCAGTTGGGAACCGGGGGATACGCAGTATTTT.

The chain uses TRBV4-1 and TRBJ2-1, with 11 bases aligning to TRBD2. Germline V gene sequence: CDR1 MGHRA, CDR2 YSYEKL. J gave up 5 bases and V 4 bases, and 10 bases lay outside the gene matches. The CDR3 has 17 residues. CDR3 in amino acids: CASSPYEIAGGNNEQFF. CDR3 nucleotides: TGCGCCAGCAGCCCATACGAGATAGCGGGAGGGAACAATGAGCAGTTCTTC.

The V and J genes are TRBV9 and TRBJ2-5; a possible D gene is TRBD2 (7 bases). Germline lookup yields CDR1 SGDLS and CDR2 YYNGEE. CDR3 length: 15 residues. Trimming took 7 bases from V and 2 from J, leaving 18 bases between them. CDR3 in amino acids: CASGTGGNIQETQYF. Written as DNA, the CDR3 is TGTGCCAGCGGGACGGGGGGCAACATTCAAGAGACCCAGTACTTC.

This clone was observed a few times. The genes are TRBV15 and TRBJ1-2; D perhaps matches TRBD1 (6 bases). Trimming removed 6 bases from V and 5 bases from J, with 19 bases in between. The CDR3 runs 15 residues. Looked up from germline, CDR1 is LNHNV and CDR2 is YYDKDF (reference sequence). This chain's CDR3 is CATRDRDMVKYGYTF. The CDR3 nucleotides read TGTGCCACCAGAGACCGGGACATGGTGAAGTATGGCTACACCTTC.

The chain joins TRBV2 to TRBJ1-2; possible D gene TRBD1, 6 bases. The CDR3 has 14 residues. Trimming shortened V by 6 bases and J by 5 bases, and 16 bases separated the two germline ends. Germline V gives CDR1 SNHLY, CDR2 FYNNEI. CDR3 sequence reads: CASRQGQGTYGYTF. In DNA form, the CDR3 reads TGTGCCAGCAGGCAAGGTCAGGGGACGTATGGCTACACCTTC. Full variable domain (outside the CDR3, taken from reference TRBV2 and TRBJ1-2): EPEVTQTPSHQVTQMGQEVILRCVPISNHLYFYWYRQILGQKVEFLVSFYNNEISEKSEIFDDQFSVERPDGSNFTLKIRSTKLEDSAMYFCASRQGQGTYGYTFGSGTRLTVV.

As regards this clone: With only one base between it and a far larger clone, this is likely a read error. The CDR3 sequence is CASSDSGGNQPQHF. CDR3 DNA: TGTGCCAGCAGCGACTCAGGGGGCAATCAGCCCCAGCATTTT. The chain recombines TRBV7-3 with TRBJ1-5; weak D call: TRBD1 (6 bases). Trimming removed 5 bases from V and 2 bases from J, with 10 bases in between. This CDR3 contains 14 residues. Germline V gives CDR1 SGHTA, CDR2 FQGTGA.